The clone carrying this T cell receptor beta chain appeared a few times. As yet, its antigen is unknown. The sample originates from a study of blood T cells in healthy people across ages. Overall study results and limits: Long-lived donors had more naive CD4+ cells and higher diversity than aged donors. Per million T cells, TCR beta diversity dropped roughly linearly as age increased.

Alongside a J-beta primer mix, a sample-barcoded 5' primer served in a second PCR lasting about 7 to 12 cycles. TCRdb reprocessed the 5' RACE reads via MiXCR and lists one record per CDR3 protein. The sample includes some 790,000 distinct CDR3 sequences, less than 35% seen only once; the top ten take approximately 15%. The V and J ends lost 5 bases and 5 bases respectively, with 24 bases between them. Per germline, CDR1 GTSNPN and CDR2 SVGIG (reference sequence). The CDR3 length is 16 residues. The chain employs TRBV30 and TRBJ2-5; D uncertain. The sequencing sample was made of blood. This TCR was recovered from a woman older than 75 in good health. The CDR3 is CAWSPVGSLPGETQYF. In DNA form, the CDR3 reads TGTGCCTGGTCACCCGTCGGCAGCCTCCCCGGTGAGACCCAGTACTTC.